A selection of T cell receptor beta chains follows, all from one sample in a study of CD8 T cells in ankylosing spondylitis. TCRdb fed the 5' RACE reads into MiXCR, producing one record per CDR3 protein. The top ten hold roughly 16% of the sample, which has a few hundred thousand distinct CDR3 sequences, more than 20% seen once. The specimen sequenced was blood, either unsorted or a sorted T cell fraction (not recorded which). These receptors were obtained from a male donor with ankylosing spondylitis. CDR3s include the opening cysteine and the closing phenylalanine or tryptophan. A D gene is named only where the DNA matches it firmly. Clone size appears in some rows only: once, few, many, or a class for an expanded clone.

d_gene: NA; abundance: NA; j_gene: TRBJ2-7; v_gene: TRBV2; CDR3aa: CASQDLSYEQYF; CDR3nt: TGTGCCAGCCAGGACCTCTCCTACGAGCAGTACTTC
d_gene: NA; abundance: NA; j_gene: TRBJ2-1; v_gene: TRBV25-1; CDR3aa: CASSDRLAYNEQFF; CDR3nt: TGTGCCAGCAGTGATCGACTAGCCTACAATGAGCAGTTCTTC
d_gene: TRBD2; abundance: NA; j_gene: TRBJ2-1; v_gene: TRBV5-1; CDR3aa: CASSLVASGSAEQFF; CDR3nt: TGCGCCAGCAGCTTGGTGGCTAGCGGGAGTGCTGAGCAGTTCTTC
d_gene: NA; abundance: NA; j_gene: TRBJ2-3; v_gene: TRBV6-5; CDR3aa: CATRSEGDTQYF; CDR3nt: TGTGCCACCCGTAGCGAGGGCGATACGCAGTATTTT
d_gene: NA; abundance: NA; j_gene: TRBJ2-7; v_gene: TRBV27; CDR3aa: CASSISRLGYEQYF; CDR3nt: TGTGCCAGCAGTATCTCTAGGCTTGGCTACGAGCAGTACTTC
d_gene: TRBD2; abundance: NA; j_gene: TRBJ2-7; v_gene: TRBV7-9; CDR3aa: CASSLGLAAVTEQYF; CDR3nt: TGTGCCAGCAGCTTAGGGCTAGCGGCCGTTACCGAGCAGTACTTC
d_gene: NA; abundance: few; j_gene: TRBJ2-4; v_gene: TRBV6-2/TRBV6-3; CDR3aa: CASSGWGMIQYF; CDR3nt: TGTGCCAGCTCGGGATGGGGGATGATTCAGTACTTC
d_gene: TRBD1; abundance: NA; j_gene: TRBJ2-2; v_gene: TRBV20-1; CDR3aa: CSARVGQAGTGELFF; CDR3nt: TGCAGTGCTAGAGTCGGACAGGCGGGCACCGGGGAGCTGTTTTTT
d_gene: TRBD2; abundance: NA; j_gene: TRBJ2-1; v_gene: TRBV6-2/TRBV6-3; CDR3aa: CASSRGSRSYNEQFF; CDR3nt: TGTGCCAGCAGTCGCGGGAGCCGCTCCTACAATGAGCAGTTCTTC
d_gene: NA; abundance: NA; j_gene: TRBJ1-6; v_gene: TRBV12-3/TRBV12-4; CDR3aa: CASSSGRTGNSPLHF; CDR3nt: TGTGCCAGCAGTTCCGGGCGGACTGGAAATTCACCCCTCCACTTT
d_gene: NA; abundance: many; j_gene: TRBJ2-7; v_gene: TRBV2; CDR3aa: CASSERAGRDEQYF; CDR3nt: TGTGCCAGCAGTGAAAGGGCGGGACGGGACGAGCAGTACTTC
d_gene: NA; abundance: NA; j_gene: TRBJ1-4; v_gene: TRBV6-1; CDR3aa: CASRFQTGGTEKLFF; CDR3nt: TGTGCCAGCAGATTCCAGACTGGTGGGACTGAAAAACTGTTTTTT
d_gene: TRBD1; abundance: many; j_gene: TRBJ2-2; v_gene: TRBV7-3; CDR3aa: CASSFSTGGAGELFF; CDR3nt: TGTGCCAGCAGCTTTTCAACAGGGGGTGCCGGGGAGCTGTTTTTT
d_gene: NA; abundance: NA; j_gene: TRBJ1-3; v_gene: TRBV12-3/TRBV12-4; CDR3aa: CASSFPWERAGNTIYF; CDR3nt: TGTGCCAGCAGTTTCCCCTGGGAAAGGGCTGGAAACACCATATATTTT
d_gene: TRBD1; abundance: NA; j_gene: TRBJ2-3; v_gene: TRBV29-1; CDR3aa: CSVEDRVGTDTQYF; CDR3nt: TGCAGCGTAGAGGACAGGGTGGGCACAGATACGCAGTATTTT
d_gene: NA; abundance: few; j_gene: TRBJ1-1; v_gene: TRBV7-9; CDR3aa: CASSSPGAATTAEVFF; CDR3nt: TGTGCCAGCAGCTCCCCTGGGGCCGCAACAACGGCTGAAGTTTTCTTT
d_gene: TRBD2; abundance: few; j_gene: TRBJ2-1; v_gene: TRBV20-1; CDR3aa: CSVVREAGGEQFF; CDR3nt: TGCAGTGTGGTTCGTGAAGCGGGGGGTGAGCAGTTCTTC
d_gene: TRBD2; abundance: NA; j_gene: TRBJ2-7; v_gene: TRBV7-6; CDR3aa: CASSPFGPGTSVAYEQYF; CDR3nt: TGTGCCAGCAGCCCATTCGGCCCCGGGACTAGCGTCGCCTACGAGCAGTACTTC
d_gene: NA; abundance: few; j_gene: TRBJ1-2; v_gene: TRBV20-1; CDR3aa: CSASGGGGRVYGYTF; CDR3nt: TGCAGTGCTAGTGGTGGCGGGGGGCGGGTCTATGGCTACACCTTC
d_gene: TRBD2; abundance: NA; j_gene: TRBJ2-1; v_gene: TRBV6-1; CDR3aa: CASRNSGRHEQFF; CDR3nt: TGTGCCAGCCGGAATAGCGGGAGACATGAGCAGTTCTTC
d_gene: NA; abundance: NA; j_gene: TRBJ1-3; v_gene: TRBV5-6; CDR3aa: CASSLGIQSSGNTIYF; CDR3nt: TGTGCCAGCAGCTTAGGCATTCAGAGCTCTGGAAACACCATATATTTT
d_gene: NA; abundance: NA; j_gene: TRBJ1-2; v_gene: TRBV12-3/TRBV12-4; CDR3aa: CASRGGGVRGYTF; CDR3nt: TGTGCCAGCAGGGGGGGGGGTGTTCGTGGCTACACCTTC
d_gene: NA; abundance: many; j_gene: TRBJ2-7; v_gene: TRBV3-1; CDR3aa: CASSQLRGSEQYF; CDR3nt: TGTGCCAGCAGCCAACTTCGGGGGTCCGAGCAGTACTTC
d_gene: NA; abundance: few; j_gene: TRBJ2-1; v_gene: TRBV20-1; CDR3aa: CSARDPGESSYNEQFF; CDR3nt: TGCAGTGCTAGAGACCCGGGGGAAAGCTCCTACAATGAGCAGTTCTTC
d_gene: TRBD2; abundance: few; j_gene: TRBJ2-3; v_gene: TRBV5-1; CDR3aa: CASSQRPGLAGDTDTQYF; CDR3nt: TGCGCCAGCAGCCAACGACCGGGACTAGCGGGGGACACAGATACGCAGTATTTT
d_gene: NA; abundance: NA; j_gene: TRBJ2-1; v_gene: TRBV20-1; CDR3aa: CSARDAQRWNEQFF; CDR3nt: TGCAGTGCTAGAGACGCCCAGAGGTGGAATGAGCAGTTCTTC
d_gene: NA; abundance: few; j_gene: TRBJ1-2; v_gene: TRBV6-2/TRBV6-3; CDR3aa: CASSYYLGRLEDYGYTF; CDR3nt: TGTGCCAGCAGTTACTATCTAGGAAGGCTGGAGGACTATGGCTACACCTTC